This T cell receptor (beta chain) was observed in a study of response to subunit inactivated influenza vaccine. This clonotype appeared many times. Its antigen is undetermined. TCRdb re-called the RT-PCR reads with MiXCR, one entry per CDR3 protein. The sample holds a few hundred thousand distinct CDR3 sequences, 7.2% seen once. The trim removed 6 bases at V and 12 bases at J, leaving 11 bases unmatched. The length of the CDR3 is 15 residues. Study-wide results and limits: It was the authors' suggestion that each seasonal influenza vaccination recruits few new T cells.

The receptor's source is a man between 50 and 70 years old who received an inactivated influenza vaccine. The source material was PBMCs from blood, sampled less than 30 months after vaccination. This chain connects TRBV12-3 or TRBV12-4 to TRBJ2-1, with 13 nucleotides matching TRBD2. CDR3 nucleotide sequence: TGTGCCAGCAGCAGAACTAGCGGGGGGGGAGTCGTGCAGTTCTTC. This sequence encodes CASSRTSGGGVVQFF.